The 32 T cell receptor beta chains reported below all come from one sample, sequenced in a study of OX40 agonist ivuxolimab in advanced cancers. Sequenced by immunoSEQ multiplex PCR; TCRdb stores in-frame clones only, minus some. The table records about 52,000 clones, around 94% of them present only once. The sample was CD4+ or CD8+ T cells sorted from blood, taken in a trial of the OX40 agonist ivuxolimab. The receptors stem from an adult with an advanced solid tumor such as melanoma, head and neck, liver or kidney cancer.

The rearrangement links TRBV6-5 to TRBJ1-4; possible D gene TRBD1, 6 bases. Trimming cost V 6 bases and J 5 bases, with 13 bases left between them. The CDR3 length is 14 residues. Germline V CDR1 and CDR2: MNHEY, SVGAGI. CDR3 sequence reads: CASSSTGTNEKLFF. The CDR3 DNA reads TGTGCCAGCAGCTCGACAGGTACAAATGAAAAACTGTTTTTT.

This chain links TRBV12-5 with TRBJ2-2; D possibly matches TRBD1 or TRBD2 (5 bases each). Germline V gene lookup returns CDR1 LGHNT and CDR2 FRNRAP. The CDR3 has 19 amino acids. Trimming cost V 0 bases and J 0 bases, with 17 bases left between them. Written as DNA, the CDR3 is TGTGCTAGTGGTTTGGTACTGGGGACCAACCCCCCGAACACCGGGGAGCTGTTTTTT. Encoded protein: CASGLVLGTNPPNTGELFF.

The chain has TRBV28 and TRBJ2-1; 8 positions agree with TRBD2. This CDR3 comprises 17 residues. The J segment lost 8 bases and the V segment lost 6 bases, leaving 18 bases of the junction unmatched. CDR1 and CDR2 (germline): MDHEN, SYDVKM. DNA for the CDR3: TGTGCCAGCAGCCTAGATCCCAGCGGGAGAAATTCGGATGAGCAGTTCTTC. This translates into CASSLDPSGRNSDEQFF.

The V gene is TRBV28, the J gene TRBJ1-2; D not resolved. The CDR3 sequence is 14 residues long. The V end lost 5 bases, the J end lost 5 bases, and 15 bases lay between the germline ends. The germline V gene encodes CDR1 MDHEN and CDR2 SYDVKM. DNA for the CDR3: TGTGCCAGCAGTGCTTTTGGGAGGCAGTATGGCTACACCTTC. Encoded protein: CASSAFGRQYGYTF.

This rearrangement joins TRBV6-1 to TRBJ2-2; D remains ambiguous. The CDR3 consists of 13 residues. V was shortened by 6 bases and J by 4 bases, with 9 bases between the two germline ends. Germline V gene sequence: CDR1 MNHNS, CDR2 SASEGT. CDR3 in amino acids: CASSETGTGELFF. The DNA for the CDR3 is TGTGCCAGCAGCGAGACGGGCACCGGGGAGCTGTTTTTT.

The chain's CDR3 is CASSQDPVTGLREQYF. CDR3 bases: TGCGCCAGCAGCCAAGATCCCGTGACAGGGCTTCGCGAGCAGTACTTC. The chain combines TRBV4-3 with TRBJ2-7; 7 bases match TRBD1. CDR3 length: 16 amino acids. V lost 0 bases, J lost 6 bases, and 11 bases stayed unmatched. Germline V lookup: CDR1 LGHNA, CDR2 YSLEER.

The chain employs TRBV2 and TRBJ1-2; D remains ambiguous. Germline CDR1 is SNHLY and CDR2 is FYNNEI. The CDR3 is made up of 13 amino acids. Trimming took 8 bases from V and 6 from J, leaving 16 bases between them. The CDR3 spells CASAGSKAHGYTF. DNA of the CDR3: TGTGCCAGCGCCGGATCGAAGGCTCATGGCTACACCTTC.

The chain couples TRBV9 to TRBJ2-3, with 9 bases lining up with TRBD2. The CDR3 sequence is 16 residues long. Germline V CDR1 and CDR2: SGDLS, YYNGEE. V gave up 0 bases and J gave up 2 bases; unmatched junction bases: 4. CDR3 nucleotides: TGTGCCAGCAGCGTAGAGCTAGCGGGAAACACAGATACGCAGTATTTT. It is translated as CASSVELAGNTDTQYF.

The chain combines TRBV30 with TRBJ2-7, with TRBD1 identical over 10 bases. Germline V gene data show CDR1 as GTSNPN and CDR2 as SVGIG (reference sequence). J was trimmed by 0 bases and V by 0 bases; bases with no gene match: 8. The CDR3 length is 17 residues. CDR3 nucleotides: TGTGCCTGGAGTGTAGCGCCCGGGACAGGGGTCTCCTACGAGCAGTACTTC. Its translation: CAWSVAPGTGVSYEQYF.

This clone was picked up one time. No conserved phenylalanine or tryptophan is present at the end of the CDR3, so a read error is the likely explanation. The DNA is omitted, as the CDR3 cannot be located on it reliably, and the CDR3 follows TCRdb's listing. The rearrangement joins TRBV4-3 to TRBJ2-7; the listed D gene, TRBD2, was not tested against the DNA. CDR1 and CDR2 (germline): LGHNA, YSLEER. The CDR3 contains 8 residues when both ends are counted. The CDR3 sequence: CASSHQPE.

For the CDR3, the DNA is TGTGCCAGCAGCCCGCCTACTAGCGGGAGCTCCTACGAGCAGTACTTC. The encoded protein is CASSPPTSGSSYEQYF. The chain recombines TRBV7-9 with TRBJ2-7; 11 bases are shared with TRBD2. CDR1 and CDR2 (germline): SEHNR, FQNEAQ (reference sequence). The V gene end was trimmed by 5 bases and the J gene end by 0 bases; junction bases not matched to a gene: 6. The length of the CDR3 is 16 residues.

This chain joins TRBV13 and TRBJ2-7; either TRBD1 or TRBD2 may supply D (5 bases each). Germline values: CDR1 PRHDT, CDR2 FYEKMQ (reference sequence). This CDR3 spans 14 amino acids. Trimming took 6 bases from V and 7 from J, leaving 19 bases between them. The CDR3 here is CASRFSRGLGEQYF. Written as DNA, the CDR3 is TGTGCCAGCAGGTTTTCGAGGGGTCTGGGGGAGCAGTACTTC.

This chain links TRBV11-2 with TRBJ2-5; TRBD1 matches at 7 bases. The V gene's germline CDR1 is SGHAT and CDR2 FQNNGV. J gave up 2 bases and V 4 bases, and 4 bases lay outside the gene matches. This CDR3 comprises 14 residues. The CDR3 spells CASSSTGKQETQYF. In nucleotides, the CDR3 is TGTGCCAGCAGCTCGACAGGGAAGCAAGAGACCCAGTACTTC. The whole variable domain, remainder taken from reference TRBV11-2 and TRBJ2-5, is EAGVAQSPRYKIIEKRQSVAFWCNPISGHATLYWYQQILGQGPKLLIQFQNNGVVDDSQLPKDRFSAERLKGVDSTLKIQPAKLEDSAVYLCASSSTGKQETQYFGPGTRLLVL.

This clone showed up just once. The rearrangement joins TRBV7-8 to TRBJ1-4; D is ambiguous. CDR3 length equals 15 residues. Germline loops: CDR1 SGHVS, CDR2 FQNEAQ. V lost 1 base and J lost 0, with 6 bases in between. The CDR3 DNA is TGTGCCAGCAGCTTAGAACCCTCAACTAATGAAAAACTGTTTTTT. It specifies CASSLEPSTNEKLFF.

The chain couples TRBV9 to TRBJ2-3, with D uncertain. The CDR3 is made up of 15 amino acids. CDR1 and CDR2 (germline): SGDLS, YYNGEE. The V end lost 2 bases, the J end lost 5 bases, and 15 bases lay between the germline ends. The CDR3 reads CASSVSDGGGDTQYF. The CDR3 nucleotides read TGTGCCAGCAGCGTTTCCGACGGCGGTGGAGATACGCAGTATTTT.

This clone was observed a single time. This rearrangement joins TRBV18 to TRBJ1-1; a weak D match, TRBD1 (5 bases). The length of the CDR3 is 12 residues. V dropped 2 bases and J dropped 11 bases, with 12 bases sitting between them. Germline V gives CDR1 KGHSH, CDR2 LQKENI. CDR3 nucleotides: TGTGCCAGCTCACCAGTCAGGACATGGGCTTTCTTT. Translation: CASSPVRTWAFF.

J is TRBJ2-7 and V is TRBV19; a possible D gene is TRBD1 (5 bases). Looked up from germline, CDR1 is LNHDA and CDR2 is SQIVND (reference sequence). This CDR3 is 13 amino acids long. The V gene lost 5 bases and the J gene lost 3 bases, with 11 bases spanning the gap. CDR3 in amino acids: CASSAGQVYEQYF. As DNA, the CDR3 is TGTGCCAGTAGTGCAGGACAAGTCTACGAGCAGTACTTC.

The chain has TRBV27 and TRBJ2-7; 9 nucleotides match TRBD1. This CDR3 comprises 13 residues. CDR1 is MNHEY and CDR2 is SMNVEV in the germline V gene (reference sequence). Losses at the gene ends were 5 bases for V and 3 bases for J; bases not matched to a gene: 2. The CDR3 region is CASSPTGGYEQYF. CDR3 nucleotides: TGTGCCAGCAGTCCGACAGGGGGCTACGAGCAGTACTTC.

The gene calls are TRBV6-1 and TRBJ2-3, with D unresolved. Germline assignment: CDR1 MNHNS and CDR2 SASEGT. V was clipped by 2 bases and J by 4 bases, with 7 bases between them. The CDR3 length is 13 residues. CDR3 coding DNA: TGTGCCAGCAGTGAACCCCCTGCAGATACGCAGTATTTT. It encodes CASSEPPADTQYF.

The CDR3 protein is CASSGTESQETQYF. Here the CDR3 DNA reads TGTGCCAGCAGTGGTACAGAATCCCAAGAGACCCAGTACTTC. The rearrangement uses TRBV2 and TRBJ2-5; no firm D call. The CDR3 sequence is 14 residues long. Germline V gives CDR1 SNHLY, CDR2 FYNNEI. The V end lost 4 bases, the J end lost 1 base, and 10 bases lay between the germline ends.

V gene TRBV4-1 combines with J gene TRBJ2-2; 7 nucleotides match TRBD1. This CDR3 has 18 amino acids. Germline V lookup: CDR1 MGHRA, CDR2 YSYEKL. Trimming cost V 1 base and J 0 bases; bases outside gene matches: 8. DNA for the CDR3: TGCGCCAGCAGCCAAGCGTTTTTGGGACAGACGAACACCGGGGAGCTGTTTTTT. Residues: CASSQAFLGQTNTGELFF.

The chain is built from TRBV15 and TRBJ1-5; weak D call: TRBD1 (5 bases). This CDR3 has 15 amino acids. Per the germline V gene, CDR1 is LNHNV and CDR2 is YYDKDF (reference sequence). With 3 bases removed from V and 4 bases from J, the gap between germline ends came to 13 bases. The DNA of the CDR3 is TGTGCCACCAGCAGCTTCCTGGGGGGAAATCAGCCCCAGCATTTT. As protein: CATSSFLGGNQPQHF.

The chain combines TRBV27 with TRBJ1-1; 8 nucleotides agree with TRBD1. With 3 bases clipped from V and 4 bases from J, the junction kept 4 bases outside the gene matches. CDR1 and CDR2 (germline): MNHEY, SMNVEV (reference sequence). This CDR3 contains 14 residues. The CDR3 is CASSFPGGVTEAFF. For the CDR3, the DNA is TGTGCCAGCAGTTTCCCAGGGGGCGTCACTGAAGCTTTCTTT.

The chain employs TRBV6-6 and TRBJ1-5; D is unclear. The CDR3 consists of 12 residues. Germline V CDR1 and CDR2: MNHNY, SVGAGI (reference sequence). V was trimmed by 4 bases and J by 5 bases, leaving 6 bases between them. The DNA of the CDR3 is TGTGCCAGCAGTTCCGCTGATCAGCCCCAGCATTTT. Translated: CASSSADQPQHF.

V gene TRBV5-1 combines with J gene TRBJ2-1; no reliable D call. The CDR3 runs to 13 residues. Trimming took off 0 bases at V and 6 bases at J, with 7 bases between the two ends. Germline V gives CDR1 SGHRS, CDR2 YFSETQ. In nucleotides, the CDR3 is TGCGCCAGCAGCTTGGCCTTTGGCAATGAGCAGTTCTTC. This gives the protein CASSLAFGNEQFF.

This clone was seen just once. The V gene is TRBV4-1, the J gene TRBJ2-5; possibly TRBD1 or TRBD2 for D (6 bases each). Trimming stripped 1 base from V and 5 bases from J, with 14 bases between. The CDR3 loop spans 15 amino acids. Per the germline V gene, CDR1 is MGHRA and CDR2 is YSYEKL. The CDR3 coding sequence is TGCGCCAGCAGCCAAGTTTCGGGGGCTTTGGAGACCCAGTACTTC. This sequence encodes CASSQVSGALETQYF.

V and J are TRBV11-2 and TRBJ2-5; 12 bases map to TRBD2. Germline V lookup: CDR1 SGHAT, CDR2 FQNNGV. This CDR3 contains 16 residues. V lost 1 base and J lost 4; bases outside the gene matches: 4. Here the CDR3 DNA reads TGTGCCAGCAGCTTAGGAAGACTAGCGGGAGCAGAGACCCAGTACTTC. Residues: CASSLGRLAGAETQYF.

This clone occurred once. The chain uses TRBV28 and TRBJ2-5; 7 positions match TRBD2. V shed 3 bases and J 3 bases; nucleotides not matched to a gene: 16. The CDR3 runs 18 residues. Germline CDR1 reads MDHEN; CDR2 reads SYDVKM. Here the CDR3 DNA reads TGTGCCAGCAGTTTCTTCGCGGGAGATCCTCAAGCGGAAGAGACCCAGTACTTC. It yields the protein CASSFFAGDPQAEETQYF.

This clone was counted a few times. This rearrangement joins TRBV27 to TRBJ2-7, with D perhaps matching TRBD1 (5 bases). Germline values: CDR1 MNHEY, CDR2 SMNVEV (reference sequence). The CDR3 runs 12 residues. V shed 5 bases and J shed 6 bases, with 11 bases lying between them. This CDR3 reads CASSRQKSEQYF. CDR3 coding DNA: TGTGCCAGCAGTCGACAGAAATCCGAGCAGTACTTC.

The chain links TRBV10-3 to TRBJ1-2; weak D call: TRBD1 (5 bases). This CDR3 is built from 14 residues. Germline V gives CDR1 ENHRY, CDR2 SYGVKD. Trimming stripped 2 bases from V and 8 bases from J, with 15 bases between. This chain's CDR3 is CAISEITGFEGYTF. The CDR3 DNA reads TGTGCCATCAGTGAGATAACAGGTTTTGAGGGCTACACCTTC.

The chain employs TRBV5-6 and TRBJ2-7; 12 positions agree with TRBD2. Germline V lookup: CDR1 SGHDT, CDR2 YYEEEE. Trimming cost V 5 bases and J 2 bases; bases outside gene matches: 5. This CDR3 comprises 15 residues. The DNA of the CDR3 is TGTGCCAGCAGTTCAAGACTAGCGGGAGCCTACGAGCAGTACTTC. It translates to CASSSRLAGAYEQYF. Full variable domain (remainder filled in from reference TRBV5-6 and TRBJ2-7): DAGVTQSPTHLIKTRGQQVTLRCSPKSGHDTVSWYQQALGQGPQFIFQYYEEEERQRGNFPDRFSGHQFPNYSSELNVNALLLGDSALYLCASSSRLAGAYEQYFGPGTRLTVT.

CDR3 sequence reads: CASTPTGLAGVEQFF. The CDR3, as DNA: TGCGCCAGCACCCCGACGGGACTAGCGGGAGTGGAGCAGTTCTTC. The rearrangement links TRBV4-1 to TRBJ2-1; 14 bases fit TRBD2. The CDR3 length is 15 residues. The V gene end was trimmed by 7 bases and the J gene end by 10 bases; junction bases not matched to a gene: 9. Germline V gene data show CDR1 as MGHRA and CDR2 as YSYEKL.